The clone carrying this T cell receptor beta chain was counted many times. What it binds is not known. This entry comes from a study of CD8 T cells in ankylosing spondylitis. Overall study findings and caveats: Some of the motif variants had earlier been found in reactive arthritis patients' fluid and blood.

V shed 4 bases, J shed 1 base, and the junction held 5 bases outside the gene matches. Germline lookup yields CDR1 SNHLY and CDR2 FYNNEI. CDR3 length: 15 amino acids. TCRdb reprocessed the 5' RACE reads with MiXCR, giving one entry per CDR3 protein. Among some 220,000 distinct CDR3 sequences, approximately 8% were seen once, and the ten largest hold roughly 5%. The receptor was derived from a female donor with ankylosing spondylitis or in good health (not recorded which). The chain has TRBV2 and TRBJ2-5, with 8 bases matching TRBD2. Sample: blood, either unsorted or a sorted T cell fraction (not recorded which). CDR3 DNA: TGTGCCAGCAGTGTTTCCGGGACTAGCCAAGAGACCCAGTACTTC. It yields the protein CASSVSGTSQETQYF. The variable domain in full, with the rest retrieved from reference TRBV2 and TRBJ2-5, is EPEVTQTPSHQVTQMGQEVILRCVPISNHLYFYWYRQILGQKVEFLVSFYNNEISEKSEIFDDQFSVERPDGSNFTLKIRSTKLEDSAMYFCASSVSGTSQETQYFGPGTRLLVL.